This record covers a single TCR beta chain. These data belong to a study of blood T cell repertoires in COVID-19. Study information: From the United States, Italy and Spain came samples of acute and convalescent COVID-19. Sample material is recorded as cDNA or gDNA derived from T cells, B-cell-depleted T cells, or PBMCs.

The length of the CDR3 is 16 residues. The germline V gene encodes CDR1 SEHNR and CDR2 FQNEAQ (reference sequence). V was clipped by 0 bases and J by 3 bases, with 14 bases between them. Source study methods: Estimates of nucleated cell counts were drawn from the amplification of reference gene primers. Clones were read by immunoSEQ multiplex PCR, and TCRdb kept only the in-frame ones, dropping some. V and J calls and clone size are given by that table; D and trimming were obtained from the DNA. Counted here are approximately 82,000 clones, roughly 80% occurring once; the ten biggest clones make up about a third.

The specimen sequenced was peripheral blood. This TCR was recovered from a woman in her sixties or seventies with acute or convalescent COVID-19. This chain links TRBV7-9 with TRBJ2-5, with D maybe TRBD1 (5 bases). As DNA, the CDR3 is TGTGCCAGCAGCTTAGCGGGGCTTGGGCCGAAAGAGACCCAGTACTTC. The encoded protein is CASSLAGLGPKETQYF.